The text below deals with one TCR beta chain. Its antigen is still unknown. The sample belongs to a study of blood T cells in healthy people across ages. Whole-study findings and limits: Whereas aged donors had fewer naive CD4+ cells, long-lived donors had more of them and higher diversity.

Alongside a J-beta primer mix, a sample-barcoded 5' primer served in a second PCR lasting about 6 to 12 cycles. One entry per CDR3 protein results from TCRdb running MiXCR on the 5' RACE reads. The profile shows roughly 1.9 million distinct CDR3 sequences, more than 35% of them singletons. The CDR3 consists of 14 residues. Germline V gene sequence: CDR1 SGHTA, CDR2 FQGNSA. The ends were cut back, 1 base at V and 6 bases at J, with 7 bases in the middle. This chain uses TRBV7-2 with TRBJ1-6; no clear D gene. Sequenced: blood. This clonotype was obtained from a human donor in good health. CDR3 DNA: TGTGCCAGCAGCTTAGTGGGATTTAATTCACCCCTCCACTTT. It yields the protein CASSLVGFNSPLHF.